This T cell receptor (beta chain) stems from a study of blood T cell repertoires in COVID-19. Seattle cases were enrolled at active infection and followed longitudinally. This clone was picked up one time. Method: immunoSEQ multiplex PCR; TCRdb's copy keeps in-frame clones and lacks some. The repertoire holds about 160,000 clones, around 83% seen once, with around 8.1% in the top ten. V was clipped by 3 bases and J by 1 base; unmatched bases: 4. CDR1 is KGHSH, CDR2 LQKENI, per germline. The CDR3 length is 16 residues. This rearrangement joins TRBV18 to TRBJ1-4; 8 bases align to TRBD1. The sequenced sample consisted of peripheral blood. The TCR originated in a woman aged 55 to 70 with COVID-19, enrolled during active disease. The CDR3 nucleotides are TGTGCCAGCTCACCTGGACAGGGCCGAACTAATGAAAAACTGTTTTTT. Its translation is CASSPGQGRTNEKLFF.